One sample yielded the 30 T cell receptor beta chains listed below, sequenced in a study of shared clonotypes between healthy human individuals. Produced via immunoSEQ multiplex PCR; TCRdb's table is partial and in-frame only. The sample has roughly 2.2 million clones, about nine tenths seen once. The specimen sequenced was naive CD4+ T cells from PBMCs. Stated subset: CD45RA+ positively selected. The receptors originated from a man aged 18 to 30 in good health. Some clones in this sample may be carry-over from other donors' samples.

In DNA, the CDR3 is TGTGCCAGCAGCTACAGACAGTCCGCTGAAGCTTTCTTT. This gives the protein CASSYRQSAEAFF. The chain uses TRBV7-9 and TRBJ1-1; possible D gene TRBD1, 5 bases. V lost 4 bases and J 6 bases, leaving 12 bases between the germline ends. The CDR3 length is 13 residues. In germline, CDR1 is SEHNR, CDR2 FQNEAQ (reference sequence).

The genes are TRBV2 and TRBJ2-1, with 13 bases fitting TRBD2. CDR3 length equals 15 residues. V lost 5 bases, J lost 7 bases, and 5 bases stayed unmatched. Germline V lookup: CDR1 SNHLY, CDR2 FYNNEI. This CDR3 reads CASSLLAGGPNEQFF. In DNA form, the CDR3 reads TGTGCCAGCAGTTTACTAGCGGGAGGGCCGAATGAGCAGTTCTTC.

The V and J genes are TRBV10-3 and TRBJ2-3; the D call may be TRBD1 or TRBD2 (5 bases each). Trimming took 3 bases from V and 4 from J, leaving 17 bases between them. The CDR3 is 16 amino acids. The V gene's germline CDR1 is ENHRY and CDR2 SYGVKD. CDR3 in amino acids: CAISDPGQEGSDTQYF. DNA of the CDR3: TGTGCCATCAGTGACCCGGGGCAGGAAGGGTCAGATACGCAGTATTTT.

This clone occurred a few times. This chain links TRBV9 with TRBJ1-4, with D possibly matching TRBD1 (6 bases). CDR1 SGDLS and CDR2 YYNGEE come from the germline V gene. V lost 1 base, J lost 7 bases, and 11 bases lay in between. The length of the CDR3 is 14 residues. Written as DNA, the CDR3 is TGTGCCAGCAGCGTAAGGGGGGATGGTGAAAAACTGTTTTTT. Translation: CASSVRGDGEKLFF. Looking up the rest from reference TRBV9 and TRBJ1-4 gives the full variable domain: DSGVTQTPKHLITATGQRVTLRCSPRSGDLSVYWYQQSLDQGLQFLIQYYNGEERAKGNILERFSAQQFPDLHSELNLSSLELGDSALYFCASSVRGDGEKLFFGSGTQLSVL.

The rearrangement uses TRBV10-3 and TRBJ1-2; 8 bases are shared with TRBD1. Germline assignment: CDR1 ENHRY and CDR2 SYGVKD. The ends lost 11 bases at V and 3 bases at J; junction bases unmatched: 8. CDR3 length equals 13 residues. Here the CDR3 DNA reads TGTGCCGCTGCACAGGGGGGTGACTATGGCTACACCTTC. Residues: CAAAQGGDYGYTF.

V is TRBV15 and J is TRBJ2-3; 7 nucleotides line up with TRBD2. The junction had 13 bases not matched to a gene; V was cut back by 2 bases and J by 2 bases. CDR3 size: 18 residues. Germline values: CDR1 LNHNV, CDR2 YYDKDF (reference sequence). The CDR3 DNA is TGTGCCACCAGCAGAACTCTAACTAGCGCACGGGCCACAGATACGCAGTATTTT. Residues: CATSRTLTSARATDTQYF.

V and J are TRBV29-1 and TRBJ1-2; 9 bases are shared with TRBD1. Germline trimming cut 0 bases from V and 0 bases from J; bases unmatched to any gene: 8. There are 17 residues in the CDR3. Germline V gives CDR1 SQVTM, CDR2 ANQGSEA. CDR3 DNA: TGCAGCGTTGAAGACTACAGGGGGCTTATTACTAACTATGGCTACACCTTC. This codes for CSVEDYRGLITNYGYTF.

The chain is built from TRBV19 and TRBJ1-5; maybe TRBD1 (6 bases). Trimming removed 2 bases from V and 5 bases from J, with 16 bases in between. The CDR3 is 16 amino acids. Germline-derived CDR1 and CDR2 are LNHDA and SQIVND (reference sequence). The CDR3, as DNA: TGTGCCAGTAGTATACGTGGGGGCCCCCCGGATCAGCCCCAGCATTTT. It specifies CASSIRGGPPDQPQHF.

V gene TRBV18 combines with J gene TRBJ2-3, with no clear D. This CDR3 comprises 12 residues. Trimming pared 10 bases from V and 1 base from J, leaving 9 bases between. The germline V gene encodes CDR1 KGHSH and CDR2 LQKENI. This CDR3 reads CANSDRTDTQYF. For the CDR3, the DNA is TGTGCCAATTCCGACCGCACAGATACGCAGTATTTT. Full variable domain (remainder filled in from reference TRBV18 and TRBJ2-3): NAGVMQNPRHLVRRRGQEARLRCSPMKGHSHVYWYRQLPEEGLKFMVYLQKENIIDESGMPKERFSAEFPKEGPSILRIQQVVRGDSAAYFCANSDRTDTQYFGPGTRLTVL.

Written as DNA, the CDR3 is TGTGCCAGCAGCGAGTCCGGTCGGGTGGAGACCCAGTACTTC. Amino acid sequence: CASSESGRVETQYF. V gene TRBV9 combines with J gene TRBJ2-5, with D hard to call. The V gene lost 3 bases and the J gene lost 5 bases, with 14 bases spanning the gap. This CDR3 is 14 amino acids long. Germline V gene lookup returns CDR1 SGDLS and CDR2 YYNGEE.

The rearrangement uses TRBV5-4 and TRBJ1-3; possible D gene TRBD1, 5 bases. Germline CDR1 and CDR2: SGHNT and YYREEE (reference sequence). Deletions cut 2 bases from V and 0 bases from J, with 9 bases between. This CDR3 has 15 residues. The CDR3 nucleotides read TGTGCCAGCAGCTTCCGACAGTCCTCTGGAAACACCATATATTTT. This codes for CASSFRQSSGNTIYF.

The chain has TRBV11-3 and TRBJ2-1; unclear D gene. This CDR3 is built from 15 residues. V lost 5 bases and J 3 bases, leaving 14 bases between the germline ends. CDR1 is SGHNT, CDR2 YENEEA, per germline. The DNA for the CDR3 is TGTGCCAGCAGCATCGGACGCCACCACTACAATGAGCAGTTCTTC. Amino acid sequence: CASSIGRHHYNEQFF. Based on the CDR3 plus reference TRBV11-3 and TRBJ2-1, the full variable domain is EAGVVQSPRYKIIEKKQPVAFWCNPISGHNTLYWYLQNLGQGPELLIRYENEEAVDDSQLPKDRFSAERLKGVDSTLKIQPAELGDSAVYLCASSIGRHHYNEQFFGPGTRLTVL.

The rearrangement links TRBV30 to TRBJ1-2; D is undetermined. V lost 2 bases, J lost 7 bases, and 14 bases lay in between. CDR1 GTSNPN and CDR2 SVGIG come from the germline V gene (reference sequence). The CDR3 length is 13 residues. In nucleotides, the CDR3 is TGTGCCTGGAGTCCTCGGGCCAAGGGTGGCTACACCTTC. Protein product: CAWSPRAKGGYTF.

The table lists this clone with a few counts. This CDR3 is also generated by other DNA sequences in the sample. The CDR3 bases are TGTGCCAGCAGCTTAAGGGGAGGCTACGAGCAGTACTTC. It translates to CASSLRGGYEQYF. This chain uses TRBV7-3 with TRBJ2-7, with TRBD2 as a possible D gene (6 bases). Trimming shortened V by 1 base and J by 3 bases, and 7 bases separated the two germline ends. The CDR3 runs to 13 residues. From germline, CDR1 is SGHTA and CDR2 FQGTGA. The full variable domain, in which reference TRBV7-3 and TRBJ2-7 provide the parts outside the CDR3, is GAGVSQTPSNKVTEKGKYVELRCDPISGHTALYWYRQSLGQGPEFLIYFQGTGAADDSGLPNDRFFAVRPEGSVSTLKIQRTERGDSAVYLCASSLRGGYEQYFGPGTRLTVT.

The chain carries TRBV5-1 and TRBJ2-3; 8 nucleotides line up with TRBD2. V was clipped by 4 bases and J by 6 bases; unmatched bases: 7. The CDR3 totals 14 residues. Looked up from germline, CDR1 is SGHRS and CDR2 is YFSETQ. For the CDR3, the DNA is TGCGCCAGCAGCAGGGGACTAGGGGCGGATACGCAGTATTTT. Translated, it gives CASSRGLGADTQYF.

V and J are TRBV5-1 and TRBJ1-4; D gene unclear. Germline CDR1 SGHRS, CDR2 YFSETQ. This CDR3 region has 14 residues. V was pared by 0 bases and J by 6 bases, with 9 bases between. The CDR3 here is CASSLEWMDEKLFF. The CDR3 DNA sequence: TGCGCCAGCAGCTTGGAATGGATGGATGAAAAACTGTTTTTT.

CDR3 protein: CASSLRGTAKNIQYF. DNA of the CDR3: TGCGCCAGCAGCTTACGGGGTACGGCCAAAAACATTCAGTACTTC. The chain couples TRBV5-1 to TRBJ2-4, with D possibly matching TRBD2 (5 bases). The CDR3 consists of 15 residues. Trimming took 2 bases from V and 1 from J, leaving 10 bases between them. The germline V gene encodes CDR1 SGHRS and CDR2 YFSETQ. Full variable domain (rest looked up from reference TRBV5-1 and TRBJ2-4): KAGVTQTPRYLIKTRGQQVTLSCSPISGHRSVSWYQQTPGQGLQFLFEYFSETQRNKGNFPGRFSGRQFSNSRSEMNVSTLELGDSALYLCASSLRGTAKNIQYFGAGTRLSVL.

Note on this clone: The identical CDR3 is also encoded by other nucleotide sequences in the sample. This chain connects TRBV29-1 to TRBJ1-1, with D perhaps TRBD1 (5 bases). Germline V gene sequence: CDR1 SQVTM, CDR2 ANQGSEA. The CDR3 runs to 11 residues. Trimming shortened V by 3 bases and J by 8 bases, and 10 bases separated the two germline ends. CDR3 nucleotide sequence: TGCAGCGTTGAGAGGGGAAGAGAAGCTTTCTTT. Translation: CSVERGREAFF.

The chain has TRBV5-1 and TRBJ2-1; weak D call: TRBD2 (6 bases). Trimming left V 5 bases short and J 7 bases short, with 19 bases between. The V gene's germline CDR1 is SGHRS and CDR2 YFSETQ. The CDR3 loop spans 15 amino acids. CDR3 nucleotides: TGCGCCAGCAGTTTCGGCGGGACCCTGGAGAATGAGCAGTTCTTC. It is translated as CASSFGGTLENEQFF.

The gene calls are TRBV28 and TRBJ1-2; the D gene is possibly TRBD1 (5 bases). Germline V gives CDR1 MDHEN, CDR2 SYDVKM. This CDR3 has 15 amino acids. Trimming took off 6 bases at V and 4 bases at J, with 18 bases between the two ends. The CDR3 is CASSSGTFGSYGYTF. CDR3 nucleotide sequence: TGTGCCAGCAGCAGCGGGACCTTCGGGAGCTATGGCTACACCTTC.

The J gene is TRBJ1-3, the V gene TRBV4-1; D possibly corresponds to TRBD1 (6 bases). This CDR3 is 13 amino acids long. Germline V gene lookup returns CDR1 MGHRA and CDR2 YSYEKL. V dropped 8 bases and J dropped 2 bases, with 10 bases sitting between them. The CDR3 here is CASAQGAGNTIYF. For the CDR3, the DNA is TGCGCCAGCGCACAGGGTGCTGGAAACACCATATATTTT.

The chain recombines TRBV6-5 with TRBJ1-4; 9 nucleotides agree with TRBD1. Germline values: CDR1 MNHEY, CDR2 SVGAGI. Trimming at V came to 6 bases and at J to 16 bases, leaving 6 bases not matched to a gene. The CDR3 is 11 amino acids. The CDR3 region is CASSRDRVKFF. The CDR3 coding sequence is TGTGCCAGCAGCAGGGACAGGGTCAAGTTTTTT.

The chain is built from TRBV14 and TRBJ1-2; 7 bases line up with TRBD1. CDR1 and CDR2 from the germline V gene are SGHDN and FVKESK. Germline trimming cut 3 bases from V and 1 base from J; bases unmatched to any gene: 8. The CDR3 is 16 amino acids. The CDR3 coding sequence is TGTGCCAGCAGCCAGCTAGGGACAGCTGGTAACTATGGCTACACCTTC. Translation gives CASSQLGTAGNYGYTF.

The chain uses TRBV6-4 and TRBJ2-1; 7 bases map to TRBD2. Germline-derived CDR1 and CDR2 are MRHNA and SNTAGT. This CDR3 is 15 amino acids long. J lost 6 bases, V lost 2 bases, and 7 bases had no gene match. The CDR3 loop reads CASSDPGLPPNEQFF. In DNA form, the CDR3 reads TGTGCCAGCAGTGACCCGGGACTACCCCCCAATGAGCAGTTCTTC.

This chain joins TRBV19 and TRBJ1-4; no clear D. Germline V gene lookup returns CDR1 LNHDA and CDR2 SQIVND (reference sequence). The CDR3 contains 17 residues. The V gene lost 3 bases and the J gene lost 0 bases, with 14 bases spanning the gap. CDR3 sequence: CASSMVARIATNEKLFF. The CDR3 nucleotides are TGTGCCAGTAGTATGGTCGCGCGTATTGCAACTAATGAAAAACTGTTTTTT.

This chain joins TRBV7-6 and TRBJ2-3; TRBD2 aligns across 10 bases. V shed 0 bases and J 3 bases; nucleotides not matched to a gene: 6. This CDR3 comprises 17 residues. The germline V gene has CDR1 SGHVS and CDR2 FNYEAQ. The CDR3 nucleotides are TGTGCCAGCAGCTTAGCGCCCCCAGCGGGGGGGACAGATACGCAGTATTTT. Its translation is CASSLAPPAGGTDTQYF.

This clone was found a few times. The V call is TRBV5-4, the J call TRBJ1-1; D is ambiguous. The CDR3 totals 13 residues. Trimming took 5 bases from V and 0 from J, leaving 8 bases between them. Germline loops: CDR1 SGHNT, CDR2 YYREEE (reference sequence). DNA for the CDR3: TGTGCCAGCAGTGTGGGTTTGAACACTGAAGCTTTCTTT. Protein: CASSVGLNTEAFF.

With respect to this clone: The sample has other DNA sequences that encode this CDR3 too. The chain carries TRBV2 and TRBJ1-5, with D uncertain. The length of the CDR3 is 12 residues. The germline V gene has CDR1 SNHLY and CDR2 FYNNEI. Between the trimmed V and J ends, which lost 6 bases and 1 base, there was a span of 4 bases. The DNA of the CDR3 is TGTGCCAGCAGGGACAGCAATCAGCCCCAGCATTTT. Amino acids: CASRDSNQPQHF.

The chain uses TRBV30 and TRBJ2-7; TRBD1 matches 8 bases. Unmatched junction bases numbered 3, after V lost 0 bases and J lost 2 bases. Looked up from germline, CDR1 is GTSNPN and CDR2 is SVGIG (reference sequence). CDR3 length: 14 amino acids. CDR3 region: CAWSVRGQAYEQYF. For the CDR3, the DNA is TGTGCCTGGAGTGTACGGGGACAGGCCTACGAGCAGTACTTC.

The chain has TRBV27 and TRBJ2-3; 12 nucleotides align to TRBD2. The CDR3 sequence is 17 residues long. Germline V lookup: CDR1 MNHEY, CDR2 SMNVEV (reference sequence). Trimming cost V 3 bases and J 2 bases; bases outside gene matches: 6. The chain's CDR3 is CASSFLLAGGDTDTQYF. The CDR3 region has the DNA TGTGCCAGCAGTTTCTTACTAGCGGGAGGCGACACAGATACGCAGTATTTT.